These T cell receptor beta chains were read from a single sample in a study of identical twins. Each CDR3 protein is one row after TCRdb ran MiXCR on the 5' RACE reads. The table has 550,000 to 700,000 distinct CDR3 sequences, 9.5% to 10% seen once. The same data also went into a second study, on yellow fever vaccine responses in identical twins.

Sequencing was performed on PBMCs. The source of these receptors is a woman between 18 and 30 years old in good health. CDR3s include the opening cysteine and the closing phenylalanine or tryptophan.

CDR3aa	v_gene	j_gene
CASTKQLREVAKNIQYF	TRBV21-1	TRBJ2-4
CASRRGQGVTGELFF	TRBV19	TRBJ2-2
CASSRQKPYGYTF	TRBV6-2/TRBV6-3	TRBJ1-2
CASNPPGGRYEQYF	TRBV28	TRBJ2-7
CASSEVGGNYEQYF	TRBV6-1	TRBJ2-7
CASRPAGTPLQQYF	TRBV5-6	TRBJ2-7
CSVREGVQPQHF	TRBV29-1	TRBJ1-5
CASSPGLAGASYEQYF	TRBV7-9	TRBJ2-7
CSVPSRTGGFQPQHF	TRBV20-1	TRBJ1-5
CATSGAGNWETQYF	TRBV24-1	TRBJ2-5
CASSQDGRGITYNEQFF	TRBV4-2	TRBJ2-1
CASRPQVVETQYF	TRBV7-9	TRBJ2-5
CASSLPGTDEQFF	TRBV5-1	TRBJ2-1
CASSVMALGNEQFF	TRBV2	TRBJ2-1
CASGKDLQGNEQFF	TRBV12-3/TRBV12-4	TRBJ2-1
CASSQGFSGNTIYF	TRBV3-1	TRBJ1-3
CASSPRTGGLLHEQFF	TRBV7-2	TRBJ2-1
CASLPWTSGAYEQYF	TRBV2	TRBJ2-7
CASRKIGGGTDTQYF	TRBV12-3/TRBV12-4	TRBJ2-3
CASSEVASYEQYF	TRBV10-2	TRBJ2-7
CSARGTGQNQPQHF	TRBV20-1	TRBJ1-5
CASSLGLAGGGGNQETQYF	TRBV11-2	TRBJ2-5
CSTIAGGGQETQYF	TRBV29-1	TRBJ2-5
CSAEGQREEQYF	TRBV20-1	TRBJ2-7
CASSFGTGVSEQYF	TRBV28	TRBJ2-7
CAISAPGGTDTQYF	TRBV10-3	TRBJ2-3
CASAKGRDTEAFF	TRBV7-9	TRBJ1-1
CAISVAFKENNEQFF	TRBV10-3	TRBJ2-1
CASSLTQPVYNEQFF	TRBV7-9	TRBJ2-1
CASRARTGGDTGELFF	TRBV2	TRBJ2-2
CASSLLGGLSYEQYF	TRBV5-1	TRBJ2-7
CASSLEAGIGEWTQYF	TRBV12-3/TRBV12-4	TRBJ2-5
CASSQLSNEGPTDTQYF	TRBV3-1	TRBJ2-3
CASSKPEYNEQFF	TRBV7-9	TRBJ2-1
CATSRDQPGNNEQFF	TRBV15	TRBJ2-1
CSVNSGNTIYF	TRBV20-1	TRBJ1-3
CASSPRTDLNTEAFF	TRBV12-3/TRBV12-4	TRBJ1-1
CSARHGESLAKNIQYF	TRBV20-1	TRBJ2-4
CASSQESGTGLQPQHF	TRBV4-3	TRBJ1-5
CAISARDSNQPQHF	TRBV10-3	TRBJ1-5
CSARDPTLMAKNIQYF	TRBV20-1	TRBJ2-4
CASTDNPGLAGSNNEQYF	TRBV7-6	TRBJ2-7
CASKGGSTDTQYF	TRBV19	TRBJ2-3
CASSFVGATQYF	TRBV7-2	TRBJ2-3
CSVGTPTYEQYF	TRBV29-1	TRBJ2-7
CASSQESQGGGDTQYF	TRBV4-3	TRBJ2-3
CASSHRSQFTGELFF	TRBV3-1	TRBJ2-2
CASSQGSGTSFEQFF	TRBV4-3	TRBJ2-1
CASSLIRGHEQFF	TRBV5-4	TRBJ2-1